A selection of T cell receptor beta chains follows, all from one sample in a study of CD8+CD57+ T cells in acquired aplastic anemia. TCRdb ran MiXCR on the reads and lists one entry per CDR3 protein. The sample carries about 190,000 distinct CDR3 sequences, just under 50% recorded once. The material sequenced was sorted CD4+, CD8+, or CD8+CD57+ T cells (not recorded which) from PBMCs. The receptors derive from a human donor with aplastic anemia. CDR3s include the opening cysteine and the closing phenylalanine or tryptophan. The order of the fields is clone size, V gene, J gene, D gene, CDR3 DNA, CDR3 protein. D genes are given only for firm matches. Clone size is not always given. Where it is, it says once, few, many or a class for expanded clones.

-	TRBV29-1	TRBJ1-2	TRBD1	TGCAGCGTTCGGACAGGGGGCGGTGGCTACACCTTC	CSVRTGGGGYTF
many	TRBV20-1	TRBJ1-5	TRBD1	TGCAGTGCTAGAGTTACAGGGGCTGGCAATCAGCCCCAGCATTTT	CSARVTGAGNQPQHF
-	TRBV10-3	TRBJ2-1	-	TGTGCCAGCGGTGAAGTGATCGGGCCCGACTACAATGAGCAGTTCTTC	CASGEVIGPDYNEQFF
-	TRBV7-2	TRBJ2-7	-	TGTGCCAGCAGCTCCAGACCGACGGCCTACGAGCAGTACTTC	CASSSRPTAYEQYF
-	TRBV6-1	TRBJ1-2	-	TGTGCCAGCAGTGAAGCCTGGGAATATGGCTACACCTTC	CASSEAWEYGYTF
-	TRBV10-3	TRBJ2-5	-	TGTGCCATCAGGGGGTCAAGCCAAGAGACCCAGTACTTC	CAIRGSSQETQYF
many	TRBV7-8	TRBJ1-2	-	TGTGCCAGCAGCTTAGAAAGGCGGGACCCCTATGGCTACACCTTC	CASSLERRDPYGYTF
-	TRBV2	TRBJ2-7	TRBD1	TGTGCCAGCAGTGCAAGGACAGGGATCTACGAGCAGTACTTC	CASSARTGIYEQYF
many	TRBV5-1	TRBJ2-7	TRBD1	TGCGCCAGCAGCCCGTTACAGGGGGCGAGGAGCAACGAGCAGTACTTC	CASSPLQGARSNEQYF
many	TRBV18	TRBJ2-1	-	TGTGCCAGCTCACCACCCGGGACCAGCTCCTACAATGAGCAGTTCTTC	CASSPPGTSSYNEQFF
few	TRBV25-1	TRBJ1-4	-	TGTGCCAGCAGTGCCTGGACACAAACTAATGAAAAACTGTTTTTT	CASSAWTQTNEKLFF
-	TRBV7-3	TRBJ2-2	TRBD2	TGTGCCAGCAGACTAGCGGCGAACACCGGGGAGCTGTTTTTT	CASRLAANTGELFF
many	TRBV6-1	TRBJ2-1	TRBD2	TGTGCCAGCAGCCTACTAGCGATCTCCTACAATGAGCAGTTCTTC	CASSLLAISYNEQFF
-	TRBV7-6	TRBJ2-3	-	TGTGCCAGCAGCTTAGCCGGGAATACGCAGTATTTT	CASSLAGNTQYF
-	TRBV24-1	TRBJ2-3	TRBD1	TGTGCCACCAGTGATTCCGGGACAGGTCTCTGGGATACGCAGTATTTT	CATSDSGTGLWDTQYF
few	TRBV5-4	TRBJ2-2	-	TGTGCCAGCAGCTGGGGGGGCTCCTTCACCGGGGAGCTGTTTTTT	CASSWGGSFTGELFF
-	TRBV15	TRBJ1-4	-	TGTGCCACCAGCCCCAGGCAAAATGAAAAACTGTTTTTT	CATSPRQNEKLFF
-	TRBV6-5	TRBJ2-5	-	TGTGCCAGCAGTTTTCCCTCAGGAGGGAGTGAGACCCAGTACTTC	CASSFPSGGSETQYF
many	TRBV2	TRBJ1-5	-	TGTGCCAGCAGTTCTGAATATAGCAATCAGCCCCAGCATTTT	CASSSEYSNQPQHF
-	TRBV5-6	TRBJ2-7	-	TGTGCCAGCAGCTTGCTCCAGGCAGGGGCCAACGAGCAGTACTTC	CASSLLQAGANEQYF
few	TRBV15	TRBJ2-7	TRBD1	TGTGCCACCAAGACAGGGGGCCTCTACGAGCAGTACTTC	CATKTGGLYEQYF
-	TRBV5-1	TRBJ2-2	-	TGCGCCAGCAGCTTGGACAGGTCGGGTCGAACCGGGGAGCTGTTTTTT	CASSLDRSGRTGELFF
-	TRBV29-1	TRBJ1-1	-	TGCAGCGTCGTCCTTCCCCTGAACACTGAGGCTTTCTTT	CSVVLPLNTEAFF
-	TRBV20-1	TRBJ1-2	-	TGCAGTGCTAGACCCAACGGGGTAGGCTATGGCTACACCTTC	CSARPNGVGYGYTF
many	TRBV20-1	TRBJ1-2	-	TGCAGTGCCCTCCGTCCCTCGCAATATGGCTACACCTTC	CSALRPSQYGYTF
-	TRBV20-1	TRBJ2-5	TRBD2	TGCAGTGCTAGCTGGCTAGCGGGGGGTGTACGGGAGACCCAGTACTTC	CSASWLAGGVRETQYF
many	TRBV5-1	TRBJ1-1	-	TGCGCCAGCAGCTTGGCGAAAACCTCCGTGACAACGAACACTGAAGCTTTCTTT	CASSLAKTSVTTNTEAFF
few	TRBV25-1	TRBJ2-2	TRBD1	TGTGCCAGCAGTGAATATGGGACAGGCAACACCGGGGAGCTGTTTTTT	CASSEYGTGNTGELFF
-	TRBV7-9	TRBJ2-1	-	TGTGCCAGCAGCCTGACAGGAGAGCAGTTCTTC	CASSLTGEQFF
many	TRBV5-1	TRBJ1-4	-	TGCGCCAGCAGCTTGGACGGGGAGAAGAACGAAAAACTGTTTTTT	CASSLDGEKNEKLFF
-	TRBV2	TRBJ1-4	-	TGTGCCAGCAATGAGGGGCGGCTTAATGAAAAACTGTTTTTT	CASNEGRLNEKLFF
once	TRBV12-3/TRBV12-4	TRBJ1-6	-	TGTGCCAGCAGTTTAGTTCTCGGGGATAATTCACCCCTCCACTTT	CASSLVLGDNSPLHF
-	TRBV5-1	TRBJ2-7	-	TGCGCCGGCAGTCACACTAGTCCGTACGAGCAGTACTTC	CAGSHTSPYEQYF
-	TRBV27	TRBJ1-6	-	TGTGCCAGCAGTCTGTCCGGACGGGGAAATTCACCCCTCCACTTT	CASSLSGRGNSPLHF
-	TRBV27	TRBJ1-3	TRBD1	TGTGCCAGCAGTTCAACAGGGGGCGGGTTGGGAAACACCATATATTTT	CASSSTGGGLGNTIYF
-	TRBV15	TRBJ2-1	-	TGTGCCACCGCGGCTAGCACGAACAATGAGCAGTTCTTC	CATAASTNNEQFF
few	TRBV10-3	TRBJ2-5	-	TGTGCCATCGCGGTGTCGGAAGAGACCCAGTACTTC	CAIAVSEETQYF
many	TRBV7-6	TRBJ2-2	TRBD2	TGTGCCAGCAGCCGGCGGGGGGGATACACCGGGGAGCTGTTTTTT	CASSRRGGYTGELFF
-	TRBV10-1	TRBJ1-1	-	TGCGCCAGCAGTGTCCAGCTAAACACTGAAGCTTTCTTT	CASSVQLNTEAFF
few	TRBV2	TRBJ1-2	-	TGTGCCAGCAGCATGGGACGGCCGGGGATGGGCTACACCTTC	CASSMGRPGMGYTF
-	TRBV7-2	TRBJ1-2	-	TGTGCCAGCAGCTTACTCGGGGCCTATGGCTACACCTTC	CASSLLGAYGYTF
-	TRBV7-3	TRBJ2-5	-	TGTGCCAGCAGCTCTACAGGGACAACGACCCAGTACTTC	CASSSTGTTTQYF
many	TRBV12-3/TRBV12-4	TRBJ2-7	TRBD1	TGTGCCAGCAGTTACCGATTAGACAGGGGGAGATACGAGCAGTACTTC	CASSYRLDRGRYEQYF
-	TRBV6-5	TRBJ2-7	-	TGTGCCAGCAGTTATAACGGGGTTTGGGGCGAGCAGTACTTC	CASSYNGVWGEQYF
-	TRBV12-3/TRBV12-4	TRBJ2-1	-	TGTGCCAGCGGCCCCGGACCCCCCAATGAGCAGTTCTTC	CASGPGPPNEQFF
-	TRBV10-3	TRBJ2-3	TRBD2	TGTGCCATCAGAGACGGGGGGGCCTTAGATACGCAGTATTTT	CAIRDGGALDTQYF
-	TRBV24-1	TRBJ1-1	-	TGTGCCACTCAGAAAGGGAACACCGAAGCTTTCTTT	CATQKGNTEAFF
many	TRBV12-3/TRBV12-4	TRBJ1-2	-	TGTGCCAGCAGTCCCTCCCCCCACGACGGTATCAATGGCTACACCTTC	CASSPSPHDGINGYTF